These 25 T cell receptor beta chains share one sample of origin, sequenced in a study of cytomegalovirus exposure and HLA in healthy donors. Primers: 60 Vbeta forward and 13 Jbeta reverse. Sequencing was performed with immunoSEQ multiplex PCR; in TCRdb, only in-frame clones are kept and a portion is missing. The data show about 120,000 clones, with about four fifths seen just once and about 2.4% held by the top ten. Sequenced: PBMCs. The receptor set was obtained from a woman aged 40 to 50 in good health and CMV-seronegative.

The chain joins TRBV18 to TRBJ1-5; D might be TRBD1 (5 bases). This CDR3 has 14 amino acids. The ends were cut back, 1 base at V and 3 bases at J, with 7 bases in the middle. Looked up from germline, CDR1 is KGHSH and CDR2 is LQKENI. CDR3 loop: CASSPQGSNQPQHF. DNA for the CDR3: TGTGCCAGCTCACCACAGGGGTCCAATCAGCCCCAGCATTTT.

The chain recombines TRBV27 with TRBJ1-1; 8 nucleotides align to TRBD1. V dropped 4 bases and J dropped 2; count of bases not matched to a gene: 6. Per the germline V gene, CDR1 is MNHEY and CDR2 is SMNVEV (reference sequence). This CDR3 is 15 amino acids long. The DNA for the CDR3 is TGTGCCAGCAGTTCCTGGACAGGGATCAACACTGAAGCTTTCTTT. This gives the protein CASSSWTGINTEAFF.

The rearrangement joins TRBV18 to TRBJ2-7; 11 nucleotides agree with TRBD1. Looked up from germline, CDR1 is KGHSH and CDR2 is LQKENI. This CDR3 has 14 residues. Trimming removed 1 base from V and 4 bases from J; junction bases left unmatched: 0. The CDR3 DNA sequence: TGTGCCAGCTCACCACGGGACAGGGGGTACGAGCAGTACTTC. This encodes CASSPRDRGYEQYF.

The chain links TRBV9 to TRBJ2-5; 16 positions match TRBD2. The J segment lost 5 bases and the V segment lost 3 bases, leaving 7 bases of the junction unmatched. This CDR3 spans 17 amino acids. Looked up from germline, CDR1 is SGDLS and CDR2 is YYNGEE. CDR3 amino acids: CASSAGTSGGERETQYF. CDR3 DNA sequence: TGTGCCAGCAGCGCAGGGACTAGCGGGGGGGAACGGGAGACCCAGTACTTC.

This clone turned up a few times. This rearrangement joins TRBV7-9 to TRBJ2-6; D gene ambiguous. Per the germline V gene, CDR1 is SEHNR and CDR2 is FQNEAQ (reference sequence). V dropped 2 bases and J dropped 0 bases, with 14 bases sitting between them. This CDR3 is 18 amino acids long. Written as DNA, the CDR3 is TGTGCCAGCAGCTTAAGCCCTTCCGTTCTCTCTGGGGCCAACGTCCTGACTTTC. Amino acids: CASSLSPSVLSGANVLTF.

The chain employs TRBV27 and TRBJ2-3, with 8 bases matching TRBD2. The V segment lost 6 bases and the J segment 0 bases; nucleotides outside the gene matches: 8. This CDR3 region has 16 residues. In germline, CDR1 is MNHEY, CDR2 SMNVEV (reference sequence). This chain's CDR3 is CASRPSTGGSTDTQYF. The CDR3 coding sequence is TGTGCCAGCAGACCCTCTACGGGAGGGAGCACAGATACGCAGTATTTT.

The rearrangement joins TRBV2 to TRBJ1-1; D might be TRBD1 (6 bases). The V end lost 7 bases, the J end lost 1 base, and 16 bases lay between the germline ends. Germline CDR1 and CDR2: SNHLY and FYNNEI. This CDR3 is 15 amino acids long. In DNA form, the CDR3 reads TGTGCCAGCAAACCAAGGGACACACAGAACACTGAAGCTTTCTTT. This translates into CASKPRDTQNTEAFF.

This rearrangement joins TRBV9 to TRBJ2-3; 7 bases line up with TRBD2. The ends lost 4 bases at V and 3 bases at J; junction bases unmatched: 14. The length of the CDR3 is 17 residues. The germline CDR1 and CDR2 sequences are SGDLS and YYNGEE. The CDR3 DNA sequence: TGTGCCAGCAGCTCGAGTCGGGTGCGGGAGAGAACAGATACGCAGTATTTT. Encoded protein: CASSSSRVRERTDTQYF.

As DNA, the CDR3 is TGTGCCAGCAGTGAAGAGGCGGGGAGTCCCGGGGGACTGTTTTTT. It specifies CASSEEAGSPGGLFF. The rearrangement joins TRBV2 to TRBJ1-4; D may be TRBD1 (5 bases). The germline V gene has CDR1 SNHLY and CDR2 FYNNEI. This CDR3 has 15 amino acids. V was cut by 1 base and J by 13 bases, with 19 bases left in between. The whole variable domain, filled in from reference TRBV2 and TRBJ1-4, reads EPEVTQTPSHQVTQMGQEVILRCVPISNHLYFYWYRQILGQKVEFLVSFYNNEISEKSEIFDDQFSVERPDGSNFTLKIRSTKLEDSAMYFCASSEEAGSPGGLFFGSGTQLSVL.

CDR3 in amino acids: CSVEWQGGEQYF. In DNA, the CDR3 is TGCAGCGTTGAATGGCAGGGCGGCGAGCAGTACTTC. The chain uses TRBV29-1 and TRBJ2-7, with D maybe TRBD1 (5 bases). The germline gives CDR1 SQVTM, CDR2 ANQGSEA. There are 12 residues in the CDR3. With 2 bases removed from V and 6 bases from J, the gap between germline ends came to 11 bases.

CDR3 amino acids: CASSLFGGNSPLHF. The DNA of the CDR3 is TGTGCCAGCAGTTTATTCGGGGGAAATTCACCCCTCCACTTT. The rearrangement joins TRBV28 to TRBJ1-6; perhaps TRBD1 as D (5 bases). Germline values: CDR1 MDHEN, CDR2 SYDVKM. The CDR3 is 14 amino acids. Trimming cost V 1 base and J 7 bases, with 8 bases left between them. The whole variable domain, remainder taken from reference TRBV28 and TRBJ1-6, is DVKVTQSSRYLVKRTGEKVFLECVQDMDHENMFWYRQDPGLGLRLIYFSYDVKMKEKGDIPEGYSVSREKKERFSLILESASTNQTSMYLCASSLFGGNSPLHFGNGTRLTVT.

The chain joins TRBV5-4 to TRBJ1-4, with D possibly matching TRBD1 (5 bases). The CDR3 is 14 residues long. Trimming left V 4 bases short and J 5 bases short, with 12 bases between. Germline V gene lookup returns CDR1 SGHNT and CDR2 YYREEE (reference sequence). CDR3 amino acids: CASSLRGKNEKLFF. The CDR3 bases are TGTGCCAGCAGCCTACGGGGGAAGAATGAAAAACTGTTTTTT.

This chain links TRBV6-6 with TRBJ2-2, with D possibly TRBD2 on 5 matching bases. Trimming cost V 2 bases and J 4 bases, with 8 bases left between them. Looked up from germline, CDR1 is MNHNY and CDR2 is SVGAGI (reference sequence). The CDR3 is 14 amino acids. This CDR3 is CASSYTSGTGELFF. Here the CDR3 DNA reads TGTGCCAGCAGTTACACTAGTGGCACCGGGGAGCTGTTTTTT.

The rearrangement uses TRBV18 and TRBJ1-1; D is perhaps TRBD1 (6 bases). The germline V gene has CDR1 KGHSH and CDR2 LQKENI. Deletions cut 2 bases from V and 1 base from J, with 8 bases between. The length of the CDR3 is 14 residues. The chain's CDR3 is CASSPGQTNTEAFF. The CDR3 nucleotides read TGTGCCAGCTCACCAGGACAGACGAACACTGAAGCTTTCTTT.

Only one count was recorded for this clone. This chain joins TRBV7-2 and TRBJ1-2; D unclear. This CDR3 is 16 amino acids long. V was clipped by 5 bases and J by 4 bases, with 20 bases between them. Germline lookup yields CDR1 SGHTA and CDR2 FQGNSA. For the CDR3, the DNA is TGTGCCAGCAGCCCTTCCCTCTACCAGGCTACCTATGGCTACACCTTC. This gives the protein CASSPSLYQATYGYTF.

For the CDR3, the DNA is TGTGCCAGTAGTATCGCGGTGCTGAATCAGCCCCAGCATTTT. This encodes CASSIAVLNQPQHF. The chain employs TRBV19 and TRBJ1-5; no reliable D call. The CDR3 has 14 amino acids. From germline, CDR1 is LNHDA and CDR2 SQIVND (reference sequence). Trimming left V 3 bases short and J 4 bases short, with 10 bases between.

This sequence joins TRBV11-2 and TRBJ2-7; TRBD2 agrees at 7 bases. Germline trimming cut 4 bases from V and 2 bases from J; bases unmatched to any gene: 11. The CDR3 length is 16 residues. The germline V gene has CDR1 SGHAT and CDR2 FQNNGV. The CDR3, as DNA: TGTGCCAGCAGCTATCCGCCACTAGCGCCCGCCTACGAGCAGTACTTC. This codes for CASSYPPLAPAYEQYF.

This clone turned up a few times. The chain employs TRBV10-3 and TRBJ1-3; no definite D call. CDR1 and CDR2 from the germline V gene are ENHRY and SYGVKD. This CDR3 has 14 residues. Trimming took off 5 bases at V and 0 bases at J, with 8 bases between the two ends. The CDR3 DNA is TGTGCCATCAGTCTTAGGAGCTCTGGAAACACCATATATTTT. Encoded protein: CAISLRSSGNTIYF.

The chain links TRBV14 to TRBJ2-1, with D unclear. Per germline, CDR1 SGHDN and CDR2 FVKESK. With 2 bases removed from V and 9 bases from J, the gap between germline ends came to 11 bases. This CDR3 contains 13 residues. The CDR3 region has the DNA TGTGCCAGCAGCCAATTTGGCGGCCCTGAGCAGTTCTTC. Protein: CASSQFGGPEQFF.

V usage is TRBV5-4 and J usage is TRBJ2-1, with TRBD2 matching 13 bases. In germline, CDR1 is SGHNT, CDR2 YYREEE (reference sequence). The CDR3 sequence is 15 residues long. V gave up 4 bases and J gave up 5 bases; unmatched junction bases: 3. The CDR3, as DNA: TGTGCCAGCAGCCTGGGACTAGCGGGAAACAATGAGCAGTTCTTC. Translated, it gives CASSLGLAGNNEQFF.

The gene calls are TRBV27 and TRBJ1-1; 7 bases line up with TRBD1. Germline CDR1 and CDR2: MNHEY and SMNVEV (reference sequence). The CDR3 loop spans 13 amino acids. The V segment lost 1 base and the J segment 5 bases; nucleotides outside the gene matches: 1. CDR3 sequence: CASSLYRGTEAFF. CDR3 in DNA: TGTGCCAGCAGTTTATACAGGGGAACTGAAGCTTTCTTT.

This clone came up a few times. The rearrangement joins TRBV5-5 to TRBJ1-2; possible D gene TRBD1, 6 bases. The CDR3 is 16 amino acids. V gave up 4 bases and J gave up 4 bases, with 20 bases separating them. Germline CDR1 is SGHKS and CDR2 is YYEKEE (reference sequence). The CDR3 loop reads CASSTGTPIKGYGYTF. For the CDR3, the DNA is TGTGCCAGCAGCACCGGGACACCGATTAAGGGCTATGGCTACACCTTC.

The rearrangement links TRBV7-4 to TRBJ2-5; TRBD2 is a possible D gene (7 bases). Matching the DNA end better, TRBJ2-7 makes the J call doubtful. The CDR3 length is 17 residues. Germline CDR1 and CDR2: SGHVT and SQSDAQ. CDR3 coding DNA: TGTGCCAGCAGCTTAAAGGATAGGGGGGACTACTGTTGCGAGCAGTACTTC. Protein product: CASSLKDRGDYCCEQYF.

This clone appeared a single time. The V gene is TRBV28, the J gene TRBJ1-3; unclear D gene. The V end lost 6 bases, the J end lost 0 bases, and 15 bases lay between the germline ends. Germline CDR1 MDHEN, CDR2 SYDVKM. This CDR3 spans 16 amino acids. Here the CDR3 DNA reads TGTGCCAGCAGACCCCCCCGTAAGAGCTCTGGAAACACCATATATTTT. Amino acid sequence: CASRPPRKSSGNTIYF.

The sample holds a few counts of this clone. The chain links TRBV7-9 to TRBJ2-7; TRBD1 might be the D (5 bases). Germline CDR1 reads SEHNR; CDR2 reads FQNEAQ (reference sequence). V was cut by 5 bases and J by 7 bases, with 15 bases left in between. The CDR3 has 13 amino acids. CDR3 residues: CASSPWGYWEQYF. For the CDR3, the DNA is TGTGCCAGCAGCCCCTGGGGCTACTGGGAGCAGTACTTC.